This T cell receptor beta chain emerged from a study of T cell repertoires in cytomegalovirus infection. For the study at large: A matching HLA type, together with CMV infection, was signaled by public TCR beta signatures. General study findings and limits: Identification of carriers of CMV plus the relevant HLA was achieved through cumulative public TCR beta family frequency. Ex vivo responses were dominated by HLA-C-restricted CMV-specific TCR beta clonotypes.

Using its own MiXCR run on the reads, TCRdb lists one record per CDR3 protein. Among 150,000 or so distinct CDR3 sequences listed, around 24% were seen once. The table lists this clonotype with a few counts. As yet, its antigen is unknown. The CDR3 has 14 amino acids. Germline CDR1 reads LNHNV; CDR2 reads YYDKDF (reference sequence). Trimming cost V 0 bases and J 4 bases, with 6 bases left between them. This TCR came from a human donor in good health (CMV status not recorded). Some clones in this sample may be carry-over from other donors' samples. The sequenced sample was PBMCs. The chain joins TRBV15 to TRBJ2-2, with D unclear. The CDR3 sequence: CATSRESGTGELFF. CDR3 DNA: TGTGCCACCAGCAGAGAAAGTGGCACCGGGGAGCTGTTTTTT.